A selection of T cell receptor beta chains follows, all from one sample in a study of shared clonotypes between healthy human individuals. The table came from immunoSEQ multiplex PCR; TCRdb's copy has only in-frame clones and leaves some out. The data contain some 680,000 clones, roughly 72% of them singletons. The sample consisted of memory CD4+ T cells sorted from blood. These TCRs come from a woman between 25 and 40 years old in good health. Each CDR3 is given with its conserved first and last residue. A D gene is named only where the DNA matches it firmly. Rows may omit the clone size; those that give it use once, few, many or a size class.

15	-	-	TRBV2	TRBJ1-1	CASSPHEGSNTEAFF	TGTGCCAGCAGTCCACATGAGGGGTCGAACACTGAAGCTTTCTTT
16	TRBD1	-	TRBV5-1	TRBJ2-2	CASSDIDRGLSGELFF	TGCGCCAGCAGCGACATTGACAGGGGGCTCTCCGGGGAGCTGTTTTTT
14	TRBD2	-	TRBV7-2	TRBJ2-5	CASSRGLAQETQYF	TGTGCCAGCAGTCGCGGACTAGCCCAAGAGACCCAGTACTTC
13	-	many	TRBV5-6	TRBJ2-7	CASLQDGGYEQYF	TGTGCCAGCCTCCAGGACGGGGGTTACGAGCAGTACTTC
19	TRBD2	-	TRBV4-1	TRBJ2-3	CASSRTGASGSSSTDTQYF	TGCGCCAGCAGCCGGACTGGGGCCAGCGGGAGTTCGTCCACAGATACGCAGTATTTT
13	TRBD1	-	TRBV28	TRBJ2-7	CASITGGRHEQYF	TGTGCCTCGATCACAGGGGGTCGGCACGAGCAGTACTTC
14	-	few	TRBV19	TRBJ2-2	CASSIQPYTGELFF	TGTGCCAGTAGTATACAGCCATACACCGGGGAGCTGTTTTTT
15	TRBD2	few	TRBV2	TRBJ2-7	CATTTPSGGKYEQYF	TGTGCCACAACTACTCCTAGCGGGGGAAAATACGAGCAGTACTTC
16	TRBD2	-	TRBV9	TRBJ2-2	CASSVEIAGGSGELFF	TGTGCCAGCAGCGTAGAGATAGCGGGTGGTTCCGGGGAGCTGTTTTTT
15	-	few	TRBV5-1	TRBJ2-1	CASSNDMGETNEQFF	TGCGCCAGCAGCAACGACATGGGGGAGACGAATGAGCAGTTCTTC
15	TRBD2	-	TRBV6-6	TRBJ2-7	CASSYSSGSGYEQYF	TGTGCCAGCAGTTACTCTAGCGGGAGTGGCTACGAGCAGTACTTC